This section outlines one TCR beta chain sequence together with its context. The specificity of this receptor is unknown. Base qualities are not recorded, but no much larger clone differs from it by a single base. The entry originates in a study of patients and donors after allogeneic stem cell transplantation (dated by TCRdb to 2019 to 2021). Library preparation used RT-PCR. Sequencing took place on a NextSeq 550. TCRdb reran the public reads through fastp at Q25 and MiXCR, keeping productive beta chains. Every CDR3 protein is listed once, alongside the most common genes and DNA of its rows. The sample data list some 200,000 distinct CDR3 sequences, and about 40% of these were observed just once. The top ten hold 33% of the sample. The CDR3 contains 14 residues, cysteine and phenylalanine counted. Only the CDR3 DNA stays, 42 bases, in frame from base 1. According to the germline V gene (reference sequence), CDR1 reads MNHEY and CDR2 reads SMNVEV. V is shortened by 3 bases, J by 5 bases, and the region joining them spans 14 bases.

The chain uses TRBV27 and TRBJ2-7; 5 matching bases give a weak D call of TRBD1. The receptor comes from a human donor who was either an allogeneic HSCT recipient or a stem cell or donor lymphocyte infusion donor (not recorded which). It is not recorded whose cells these are; they may come from a transplant donor. Sequencing was performed on blood, either unsorted or a sorted T cell fraction (not recorded which). Here the CDR3 is given as CASSFSPGNHEQYF. The bases read TGTGCCAGCAGTTTTTCCCCAGGGAACCACGAGCAGTACTTC.